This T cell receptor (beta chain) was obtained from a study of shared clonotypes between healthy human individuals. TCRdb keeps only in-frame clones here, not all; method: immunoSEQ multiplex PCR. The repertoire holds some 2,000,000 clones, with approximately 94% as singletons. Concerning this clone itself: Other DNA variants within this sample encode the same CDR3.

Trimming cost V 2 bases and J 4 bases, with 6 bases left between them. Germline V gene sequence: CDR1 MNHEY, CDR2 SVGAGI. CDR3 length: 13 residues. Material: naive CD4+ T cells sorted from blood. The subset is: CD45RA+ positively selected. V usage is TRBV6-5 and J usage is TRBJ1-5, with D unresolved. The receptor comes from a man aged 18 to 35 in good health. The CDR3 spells CASSYDGNQPQHF. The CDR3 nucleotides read TGTGCCAGCAGTTACGACGGAAATCAGCCCCAGCATTTT.